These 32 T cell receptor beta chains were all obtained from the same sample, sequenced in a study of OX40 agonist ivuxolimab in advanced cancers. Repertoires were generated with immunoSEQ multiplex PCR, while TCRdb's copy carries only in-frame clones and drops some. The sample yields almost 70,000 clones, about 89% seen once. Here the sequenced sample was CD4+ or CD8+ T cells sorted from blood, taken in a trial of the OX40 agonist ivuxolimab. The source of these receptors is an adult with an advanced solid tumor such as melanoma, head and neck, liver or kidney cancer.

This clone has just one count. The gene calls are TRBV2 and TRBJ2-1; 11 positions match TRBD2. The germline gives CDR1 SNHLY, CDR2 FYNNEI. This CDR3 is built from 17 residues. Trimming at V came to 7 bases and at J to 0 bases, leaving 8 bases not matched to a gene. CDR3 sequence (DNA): TGTGCCAGCACGGATTCTAGCGGGAGGAGCTCCTACAATGAGCAGTTCTTC. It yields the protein CASTDSSGRSSYNEQFF.

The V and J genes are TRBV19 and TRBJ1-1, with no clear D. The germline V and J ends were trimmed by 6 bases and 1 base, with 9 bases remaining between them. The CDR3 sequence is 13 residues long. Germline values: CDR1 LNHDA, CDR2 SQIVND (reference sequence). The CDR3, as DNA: TGTGCCAGTAGGCCAGCCGGGAACACTGAAGCTTTCTTT. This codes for CASRPAGNTEAFF. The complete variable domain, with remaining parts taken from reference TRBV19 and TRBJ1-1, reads DGGITQSPKYLFRKEGQNVTLSCEQNLNHDAMYWYRQDPGQGLRLIYYSQIVNDFQKGDIAEGYSVSREKKESFPLTVTSAQKNPTAFYLCASRPAGNTEAFFGQGTRLTVV.

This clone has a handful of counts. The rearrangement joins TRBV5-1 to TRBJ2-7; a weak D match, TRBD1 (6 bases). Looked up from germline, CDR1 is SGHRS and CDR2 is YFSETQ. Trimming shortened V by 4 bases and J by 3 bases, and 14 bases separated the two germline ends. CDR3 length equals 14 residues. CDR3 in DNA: TGCGCCAGCAGCGGGGACATGAGGGGCTACGAGCAGTACTTC. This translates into CASSGDMRGYEQYF. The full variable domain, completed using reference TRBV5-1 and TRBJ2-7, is KAGVTQTPRYLIKTRGQQVTLSCSPISGHRSVSWYQQTPGQGLQFLFEYFSETQRNKGNFPGRFSGRQFSNSRSEMNVSTLELGDSALYLCASSGDMRGYEQYFGPGTRLTVT.

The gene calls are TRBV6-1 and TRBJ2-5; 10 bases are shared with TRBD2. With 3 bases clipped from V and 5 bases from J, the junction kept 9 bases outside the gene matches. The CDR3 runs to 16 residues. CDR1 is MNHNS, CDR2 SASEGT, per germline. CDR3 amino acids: CASSDGSGRLKETQYF. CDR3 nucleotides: TGTGCCAGCAGTGACGGTAGCGGGAGGTTGAAGGAGACCCAGTACTTC.

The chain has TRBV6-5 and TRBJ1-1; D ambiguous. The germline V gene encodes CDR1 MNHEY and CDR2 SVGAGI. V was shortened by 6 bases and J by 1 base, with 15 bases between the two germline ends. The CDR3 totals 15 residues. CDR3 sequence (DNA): TGTGCCAGCAGCGACTCGTTTGGAAGGAACACTGAAGCTTTCTTT. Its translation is CASSDSFGRNTEAFF.

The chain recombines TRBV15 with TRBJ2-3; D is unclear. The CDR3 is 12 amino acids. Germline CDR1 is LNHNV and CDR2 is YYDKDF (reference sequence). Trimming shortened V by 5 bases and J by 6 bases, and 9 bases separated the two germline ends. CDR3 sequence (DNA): TGTGCCACCAGCCCTGGCTCCGATACGCAGTATTTT. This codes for CATSPGSDTQYF. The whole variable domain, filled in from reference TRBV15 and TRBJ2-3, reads DAMVIQNPRYQVTQFGKPVTLSCSQTLNHNVMYWYQQKSSQAPKLLFHYYDKDFNNEADTPDNFQSRRPNTSFCFLDIRSPGLGDTAMYLCATSPGSDTQYFGPGTRLTVL.

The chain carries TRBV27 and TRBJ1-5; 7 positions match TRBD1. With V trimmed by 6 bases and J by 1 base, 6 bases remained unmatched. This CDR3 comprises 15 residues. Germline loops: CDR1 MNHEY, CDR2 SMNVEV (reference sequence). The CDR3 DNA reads TGTGCCAGCAGGGCAGGACAGGTCAGCAATCAGCCCCAGCATTTT. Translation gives CASRAGQVSNQPQHF.

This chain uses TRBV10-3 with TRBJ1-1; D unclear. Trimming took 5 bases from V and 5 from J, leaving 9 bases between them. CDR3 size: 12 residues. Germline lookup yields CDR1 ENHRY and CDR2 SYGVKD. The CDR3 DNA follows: TGTGCCATCAGTCTAGGTGGGACTGAAGCTTTCTTT. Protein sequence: CAISLGGTEAFF.

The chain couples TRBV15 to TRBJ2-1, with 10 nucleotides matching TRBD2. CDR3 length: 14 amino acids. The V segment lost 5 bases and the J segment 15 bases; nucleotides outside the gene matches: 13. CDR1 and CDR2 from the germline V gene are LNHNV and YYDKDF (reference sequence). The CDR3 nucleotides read TGTGCCACCAGCCAAGTGTTAGATAGCGGGAGGTTGTTCTTC. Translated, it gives CATSQVLDSGRLFF.

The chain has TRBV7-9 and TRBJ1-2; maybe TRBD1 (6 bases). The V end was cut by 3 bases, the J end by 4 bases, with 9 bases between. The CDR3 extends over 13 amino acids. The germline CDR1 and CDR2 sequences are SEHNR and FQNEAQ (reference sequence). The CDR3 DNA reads TGTGCCAGCAGCTTTTCAGGGGCCTATGGCTACACCTTC. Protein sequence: CASSFSGAYGYTF.

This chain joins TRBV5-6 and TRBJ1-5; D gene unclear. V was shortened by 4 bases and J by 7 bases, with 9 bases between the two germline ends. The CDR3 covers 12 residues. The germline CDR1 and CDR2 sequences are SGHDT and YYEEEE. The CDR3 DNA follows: TGTGCCAGCAGCGAGAGGGAGCAGCCCCAGCATTTT. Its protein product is CASSEREQPQHF.

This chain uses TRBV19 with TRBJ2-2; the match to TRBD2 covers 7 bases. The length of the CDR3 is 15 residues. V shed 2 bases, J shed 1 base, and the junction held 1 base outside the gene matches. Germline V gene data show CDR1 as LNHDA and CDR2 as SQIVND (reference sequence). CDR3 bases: TGTGCCAGTAGTATATCGGGGGGGAACACCGGGGAGCTGTTTTTT. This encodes CASSISGGNTGELFF. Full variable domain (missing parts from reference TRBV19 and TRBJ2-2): DGGITQSPKYLFRKEGQNVTLSCEQNLNHDAMYWYRQDPGQGLRLIYYSQIVNDFQKGDIAEGYSVSREKKESFPLTVTSAQKNPTAFYLCASSISGGNTGELFFGEGSRLTVL.

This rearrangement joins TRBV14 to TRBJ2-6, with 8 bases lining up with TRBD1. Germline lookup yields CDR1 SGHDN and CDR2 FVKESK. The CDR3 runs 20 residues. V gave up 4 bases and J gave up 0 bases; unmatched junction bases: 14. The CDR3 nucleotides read TGTGCCAGCAGCCGATTAAGGACAGGGTGGGTGAGCTCTGGGGCCAACGTCCTGACTTTC. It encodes CASSRLRTGWVSSGANVLTF.

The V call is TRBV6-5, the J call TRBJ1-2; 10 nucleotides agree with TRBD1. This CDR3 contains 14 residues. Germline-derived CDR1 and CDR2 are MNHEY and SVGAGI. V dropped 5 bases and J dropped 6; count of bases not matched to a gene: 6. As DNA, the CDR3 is TGTGCCAGCAGTCGATCGACAGGGGGCGATGGCTACACCTTC. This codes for CASSRSTGGDGYTF.

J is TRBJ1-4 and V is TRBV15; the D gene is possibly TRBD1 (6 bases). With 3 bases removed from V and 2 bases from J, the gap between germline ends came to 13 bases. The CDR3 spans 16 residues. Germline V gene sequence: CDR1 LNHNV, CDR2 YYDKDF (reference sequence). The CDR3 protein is CATSRGTGPTNEKLFF. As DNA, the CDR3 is TGTGCCACCAGCAGGGGAACAGGGCCCACTAATGAAAAACTGTTTTTT.

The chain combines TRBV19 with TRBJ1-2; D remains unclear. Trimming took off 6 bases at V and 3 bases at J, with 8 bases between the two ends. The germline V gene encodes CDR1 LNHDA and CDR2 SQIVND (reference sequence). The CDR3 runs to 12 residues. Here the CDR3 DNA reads TGTGCCAGTAGAGGCATCGACTATGGCTACACCTTC. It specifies CASRGIDYGYTF.

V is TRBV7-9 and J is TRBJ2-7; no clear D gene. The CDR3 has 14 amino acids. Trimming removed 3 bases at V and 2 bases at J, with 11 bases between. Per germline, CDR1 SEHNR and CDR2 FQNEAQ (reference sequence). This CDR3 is CASSFSTATYEQYF. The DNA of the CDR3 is TGTGCCAGCAGCTTTTCAACAGCCACCTACGAGCAGTACTTC.

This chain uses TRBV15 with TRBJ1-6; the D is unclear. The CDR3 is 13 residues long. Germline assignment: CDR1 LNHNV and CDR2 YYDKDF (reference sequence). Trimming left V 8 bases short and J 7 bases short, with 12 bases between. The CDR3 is CATGTGLNSPLHF. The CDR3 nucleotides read TGTGCCACCGGTACGGGCCTGAATTCACCCCTCCACTTT.

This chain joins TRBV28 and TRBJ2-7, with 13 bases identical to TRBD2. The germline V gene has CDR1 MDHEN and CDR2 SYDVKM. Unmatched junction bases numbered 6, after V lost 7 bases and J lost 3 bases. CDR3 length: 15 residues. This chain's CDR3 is CASTGTSGNSYEQYF. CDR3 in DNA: TGTGCCAGCACCGGGACTAGCGGGAATAGCTACGAGCAGTACTTC.

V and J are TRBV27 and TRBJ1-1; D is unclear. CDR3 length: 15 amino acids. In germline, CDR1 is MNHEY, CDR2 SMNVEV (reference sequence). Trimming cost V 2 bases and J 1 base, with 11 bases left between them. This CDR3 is CASSLTPFGNTEAFF. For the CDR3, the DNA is TGTGCCAGCAGTTTAACGCCTTTCGGGAACACTGAAGCTTTCTTT.

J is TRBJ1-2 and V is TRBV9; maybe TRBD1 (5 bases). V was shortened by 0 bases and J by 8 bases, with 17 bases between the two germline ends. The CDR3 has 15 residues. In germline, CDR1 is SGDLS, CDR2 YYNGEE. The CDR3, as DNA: TGTGCCAGCAGCGTAGATGGTCAGGGTGTTGGGGGCTACACCTTC. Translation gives CASSVDGQGVGGYTF.

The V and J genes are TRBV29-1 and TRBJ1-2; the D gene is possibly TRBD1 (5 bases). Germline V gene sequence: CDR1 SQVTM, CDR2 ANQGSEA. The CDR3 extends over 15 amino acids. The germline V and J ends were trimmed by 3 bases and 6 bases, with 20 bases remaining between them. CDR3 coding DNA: TGCAGCGTTGAGGGGCTAGGGAGGACGCGTAATGGCTACACCTTC. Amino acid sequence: CSVEGLGRTRNGYTF.

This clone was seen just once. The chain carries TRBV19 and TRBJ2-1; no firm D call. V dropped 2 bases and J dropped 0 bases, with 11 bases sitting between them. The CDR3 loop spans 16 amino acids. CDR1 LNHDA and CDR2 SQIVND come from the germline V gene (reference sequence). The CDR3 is CASSIHSLSSYNEQFF. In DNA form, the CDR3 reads TGTGCCAGTAGTATACACAGCTTAAGCTCCTACAATGAGCAGTTCTTC.

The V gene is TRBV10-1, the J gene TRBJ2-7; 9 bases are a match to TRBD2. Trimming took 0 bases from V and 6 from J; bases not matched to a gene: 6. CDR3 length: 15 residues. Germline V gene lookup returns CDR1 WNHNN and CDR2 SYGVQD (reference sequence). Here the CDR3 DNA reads TGCGCCAGCAGTGAGTCGATCGCGGGAGGGCGCGAGCAGTACTTC. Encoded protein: CASSESIAGGREQYF.

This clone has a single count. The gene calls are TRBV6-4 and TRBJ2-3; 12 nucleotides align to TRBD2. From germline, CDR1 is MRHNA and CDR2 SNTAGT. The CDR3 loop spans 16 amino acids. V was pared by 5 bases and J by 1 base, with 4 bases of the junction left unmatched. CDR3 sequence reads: CASSPTSGGRTDTQYF. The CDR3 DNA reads TGTGCCAGCAGTCCGACTAGCGGGGGCCGCACAGATACGCAGTATTTT.

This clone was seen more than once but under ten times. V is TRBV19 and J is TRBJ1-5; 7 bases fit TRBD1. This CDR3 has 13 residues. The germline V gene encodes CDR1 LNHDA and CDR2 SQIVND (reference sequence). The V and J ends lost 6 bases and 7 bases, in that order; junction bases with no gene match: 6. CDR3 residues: CASSTGVLQPQHF. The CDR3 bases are TGTGCCAGTAGCACAGGGGTTCTCCAGCCCCAGCATTTT.

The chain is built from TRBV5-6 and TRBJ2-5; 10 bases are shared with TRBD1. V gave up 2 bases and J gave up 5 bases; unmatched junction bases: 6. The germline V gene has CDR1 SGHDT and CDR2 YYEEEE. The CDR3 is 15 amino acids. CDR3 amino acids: CASSLRQGARETQYF. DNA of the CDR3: TGTGCCAGCAGCTTAAGACAGGGGGCGCGGGAGACCCAGTACTTC.

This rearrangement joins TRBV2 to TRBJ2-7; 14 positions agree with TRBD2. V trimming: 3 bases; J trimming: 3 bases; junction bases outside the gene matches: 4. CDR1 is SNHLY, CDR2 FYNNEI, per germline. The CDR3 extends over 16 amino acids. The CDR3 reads CASSEGTSGSYYEQYF. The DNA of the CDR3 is TGTGCCAGCAGTGAGGGGACTAGCGGGAGCTACTACGAGCAGTACTTC.

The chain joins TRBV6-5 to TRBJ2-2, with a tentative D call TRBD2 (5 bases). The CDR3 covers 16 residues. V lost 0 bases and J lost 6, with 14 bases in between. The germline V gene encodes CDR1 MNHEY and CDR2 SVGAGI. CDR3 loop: CASSYSGVSASGELFF. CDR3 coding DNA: TGTGCCAGCAGTTACTCCGGGGTTAGCGCTTCCGGGGAGCTGTTTTTT.

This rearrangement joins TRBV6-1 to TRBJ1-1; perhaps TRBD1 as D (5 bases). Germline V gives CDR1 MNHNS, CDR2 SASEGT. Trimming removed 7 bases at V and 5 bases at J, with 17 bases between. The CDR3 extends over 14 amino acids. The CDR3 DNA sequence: TGTGCCAGCACGATAGACCCTTGGGGGACTGAAGCTTTCTTT. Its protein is CASTIDPWGTEAFF.

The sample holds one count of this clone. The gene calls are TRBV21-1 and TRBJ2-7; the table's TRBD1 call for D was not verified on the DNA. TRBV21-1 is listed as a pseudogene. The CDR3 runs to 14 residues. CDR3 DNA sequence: TGTGCCAGCAGCAAATTGGCAGGGAAATACGAGCAGTACTTC. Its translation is CASSKLAGKYEQYF.

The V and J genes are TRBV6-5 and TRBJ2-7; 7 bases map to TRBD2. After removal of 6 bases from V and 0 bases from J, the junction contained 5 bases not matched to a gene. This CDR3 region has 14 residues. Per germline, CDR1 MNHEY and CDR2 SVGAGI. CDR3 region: CASSRDYLSYEQYF. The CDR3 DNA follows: TGTGCCAGCAGCAGGGACTATCTCTCCTACGAGCAGTACTTC.